This TCR beta chain was retrieved from a study of blood T cells in healthy people across ages. Next came a second PCR, run for roughly 6 to 11 cycles, which used a sample-barcoded 5' primer along with a J-beta primer mix. One entry per CDR3 protein, called by TCRdb with MiXCR from the 5' RACE reads. The sample records around 900,000 distinct CDR3 sequences, more than 25% being singletons. The CDR3 extends over 12 amino acids. CDR1 and CDR2 (germline): SGHTA, FQGNSA. The germline V and J ends were trimmed by 6 bases and 5 bases, with 10 bases remaining between them. This clonotype appeared many times. This sequence joins TRBV7-2 and TRBJ2-5; D possibly corresponds to TRBD2 (5 bases). Sequenced input: blood. The source is a woman older than 75 in good health. CDR3 bases: TGTGCCAGCAGTATAGCGTGGGAGACCCAGTACTTC. Translation gives CASSIAWETQYF.